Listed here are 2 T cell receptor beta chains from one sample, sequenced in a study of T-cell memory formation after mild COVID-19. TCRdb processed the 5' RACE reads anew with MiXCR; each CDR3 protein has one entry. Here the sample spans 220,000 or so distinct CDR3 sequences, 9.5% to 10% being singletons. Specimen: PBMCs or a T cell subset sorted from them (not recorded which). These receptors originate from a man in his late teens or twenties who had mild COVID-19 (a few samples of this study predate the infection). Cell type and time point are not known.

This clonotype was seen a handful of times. The CDR3 DNA reads TGTGCCAGCAGTTACGGGACTAGCGGGTACACAGATACGCAGTATTTT. Amino acid sequence: CASSYGTSGYTDTQYF. The J gene is TRBJ2-3, the V gene TRBV6-5; 12 bases are shared with TRBD2. The CDR3 loop spans 16 amino acids. Germline values: CDR1 MNHEY, CDR2 SVGAGI. V lost 2 bases to trimming and J lost 2 bases; unmatched junction nucleotides: 2.

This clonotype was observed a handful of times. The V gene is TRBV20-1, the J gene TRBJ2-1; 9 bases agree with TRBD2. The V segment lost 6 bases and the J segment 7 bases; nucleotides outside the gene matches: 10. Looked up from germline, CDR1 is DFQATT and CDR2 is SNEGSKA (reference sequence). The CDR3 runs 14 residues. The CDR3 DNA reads TGCAGTGCCTTAGGGCTAGCGGGATCAAATGAGCAGTTCTTC. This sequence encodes CSALGLAGSNEQFF.